Each of the 2 T cell receptor beta chains below was sequenced from the same sample in a study of blood T cell repertoires in COVID-19. The data were produced by immunoSEQ multiplex PCR, yet TCRdb's version contains in-frame clones alone and is incomplete. The sample lists 250,000 to 300,000 clones, approximately 81% seen once, with under 8% in the top ten. The material sequenced was PBMCs or T cells enriched from blood (not recorded which). These receptors were obtained from a woman aged 45 to 65 who had been exposed to COVID-19.

The chain employs TRBV27 and TRBJ2-3; 13 bases are a match to TRBD2. The CDR3 sequence is 17 residues long. Germline V lookup: CDR1 MNHEY, CDR2 SMNVEV (reference sequence). V shed 5 bases, J shed 2 bases, and the junction held 7 bases outside the gene matches. The CDR3 spells CASSRSGLAGLTDTQYF. CDR3 DNA: TGTGCCAGCAGTAGATCGGGACTAGCGGGGCTCACAGATACGCAGTATTTT.

The rearrangement joins TRBV5-1 to TRBJ2-3, with D uncertain. V was shortened by 4 bases and J by 2 bases, with 11 bases between the two germline ends. The CDR3 spans 14 residues. The germline V gene encodes CDR1 SGHRS and CDR2 YFSETQ. CDR3: CASSVTAATDTQYF. The CDR3 nucleotides read TGCGCCAGCAGCGTCACAGCAGCCACAGATACGCAGTATTTT.